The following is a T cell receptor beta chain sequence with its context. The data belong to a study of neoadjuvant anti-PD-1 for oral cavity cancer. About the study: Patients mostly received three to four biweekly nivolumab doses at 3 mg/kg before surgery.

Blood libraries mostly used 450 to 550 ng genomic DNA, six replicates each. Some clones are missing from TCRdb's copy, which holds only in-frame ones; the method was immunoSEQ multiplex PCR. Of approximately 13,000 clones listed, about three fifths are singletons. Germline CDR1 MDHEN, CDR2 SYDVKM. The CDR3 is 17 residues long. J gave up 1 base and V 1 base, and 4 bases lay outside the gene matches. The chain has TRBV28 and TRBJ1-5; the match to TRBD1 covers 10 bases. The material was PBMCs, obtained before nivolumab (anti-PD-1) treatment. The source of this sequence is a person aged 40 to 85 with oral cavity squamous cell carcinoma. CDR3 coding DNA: TGTGCCAGCAGTTTATTGTGGGACAGGGGAAGCAATCAGCCCCAGCATTTT. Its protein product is CASSLLWDRGSNQPQHF.